This TCR beta chain was obtained from a study of cytomegalovirus exposure and HLA in healthy donors. A word on this clone: The target antigen is unknown.

General observations from the study: Many donors carried some public TCRs, although rarity characterized most TCR sequences. The finding came from a later analysis; first-cohort TCR clusters tended to co-occur in the roughly 120 validation repertoires. In vitro checks showed that a few CMV-associated chains really do target CMV antigens.

The donors were part of the validation cohort, which consisted of more than 90 subjects and was separate from the first cohort of 666 subjects. Libraries were prepared by immunoSEQ multiplex PCR; TCRdb keeps only in-frame clonotypes and omits some of them. The table shows about 110,000 clones, with more than 90% occurring only once. This sequence originates from a woman under 30 in good health and CMV-seronegative. The sequenced sample consisted of PBMCs.

CDR3 residues: CARVRGSYEQYF. The CDR3 DNA reads TGCGCCAGGGTTCGAGGATCCTACGAGCAGTACTTC. This rearrangement joins TRBV10-1 to TRBJ2-7; no clear D. The CDR3 length is 12 residues. Germline loops: CDR1 WNHNN, CDR2 SYGVQD (reference sequence). V was pared by 9 bases and J by 1 base, with 10 bases between.